The clone carrying this T cell receptor (beta chain) was recorded a few times. Its cognate antigen is unknown. 5'RACE primed at constant segments yielded TCR alpha and TCR beta cDNA libraries bearing sample barcodes and UMIs. TCRdb independently ran MiXCR on the 5' RACE reads; one entry per CDR3 protein. The sample shows 250,000 to 350,000 distinct CDR3 sequences, less than 20% of them seen only once. This CDR3 spans 15 amino acids. The germline V gene encodes CDR1 SGHAT and CDR2 FQNNGV. With 2 bases clipped from V and 3 bases from J, the junction kept 3 bases outside the gene matches. This sample is drawn from a study of T-cell memory formation after mild COVID-19. Overall study results and limits: Several responding clones turned up in pre-infection memory, indicating that cross-reactive memory may have taken part. Contracting CD8+ clones were enriched in EMRA, CD4+ mainly in CM and EM. Among clones contracting day 15 to 85, CD4/CD8 was balanced, whereas later expanders leaned CD4+.

The gene calls are TRBV11-2 and TRBJ2-7, with 11 positions matching TRBD1. This TCR derives from a man aged 18-30 years who had mild COVID-19 (a few samples of this study predate the infection). Cell type and time point are not known. Specimen: PBMCs or a T cell subset sorted from them (not recorded which). CDR3 residues: CASSLYGTGGYEQYF. CDR3 sequence (DNA): TGTGCCAGCAGCTTATACGGGACAGGGGGCTACGAGCAGTACTTC.